This TCR beta chain was captured by sequencing in a study of blood T cell repertoires in COVID-19. The wider study: PBMCs, B-cell-depleted T cells, or T cells provided the cDNA or gDNA that made up the material.

The CDR3 has 12 residues. Trimming stripped 3 bases from V and 9 bases from J, with 9 bases between. Using immunoSEQ multiplex PCR, the repertoire was profiled, and TCRdb retains in-frame clones only, with some absent. The sample includes 250,000 or so clones, about 91% of them seen just once. The clonotype originates from a woman in her thirties with acute COVID-19. Material for sequencing was PBMCs or T cells enriched from blood (not recorded which). This chain uses TRBV12-3 or TRBV12-4 with TRBJ1-5; D remains unclear. The DNA of the CDR3 is TGTGCCAGCAGTTTTCGGGAGGGGCCCCAGCATTTT. Its translation is CASSFREGPQHF.